These 10 T cell receptor beta chains were all obtained from the same sample, sequenced in a study of blood T cell repertoires in COVID-19. The table came from immunoSEQ multiplex PCR; TCRdb's copy has only in-frame clones and leaves some out. Of roughly 150,000 clones listed, around nine tenths are singletons. The sample consisted of peripheral blood. These receptors originate from a woman in her seventies with COVID-19, enrolled during active disease.

Worth noting for this clone: Lacking the conserved final phenylalanine or tryptophan, this CDR3 likely reflects a read error. Because the CDR3's place on the DNA is in doubt, the DNA is left out and the CDR3 is given as listed by TCRdb. This sequence joins TRBV28 and TRBJ1-1. Germline V lookup: CDR1 MDHEN, CDR2 SYDVKM. The CDR3 is 12 residues long, ends included. Here the CDR3 reads CASSLRLRGMGL.

J is TRBJ1-1 and V is TRBV7-9; D might be TRBD1 (6 bases). The ends were cut back, 5 bases at V and 1 base at J, with 11 bases in the middle. The CDR3 spans 14 residues. Germline CDR1 and CDR2: SEHNR and FQNEAQ (reference sequence). CDR3 sequence: CASSPGHQNTEAFF. CDR3 DNA: TGTGCCAGCAGCCCGGGACACCAGAACACTGAAGCTTTCTTT.

This sequence joins TRBV28 and TRBJ2-7; D ambiguous. V was clipped by 2 bases and J by 7 bases, with 6 bases between them. The CDR3 spans 11 residues. CDR1 MDHEN and CDR2 SYDVKM come from the germline V gene. The CDR3 is CASSLVQEQYF. CDR3 nucleotide sequence: TGTGCCAGCAGTTTAGTACAGGAGCAGTACTTC. Using reference TRBV28 and TRBJ2-7 for the parts outside the CDR3, the full variable domain is DVKVTQSSRYLVKRTGEKVFLECVQDMDHENMFWYRQDPGLGLRLIYFSYDVKMKEKGDIPEGYSVSREKKERFSLILESASTNQTSMYLCASSLVQEQYFGPGTRLTVT.

The genes are TRBV6-5 and TRBJ1-4; 7 bases agree with TRBD1. Germline V gene data show CDR1 as MNHEY and CDR2 as SVGAGI. The CDR3 is 15 residues long. V lost 5 bases, J lost 5 bases, and 8 bases stayed unmatched. This CDR3 is CASSPPGQTNEKLFF. CDR3 in DNA: TGTGCCAGCAGTCCACCGGGACAGACCAATGAAAAACTGTTTTTT.

This chain links TRBV9 with TRBJ2-7, with unresolved D. Per germline, CDR1 SGDLS and CDR2 YYNGEE. The CDR3 covers 14 residues. The V gene lost 0 bases and the J gene lost 5 bases, with 12 bases spanning the gap. CDR3 nucleotide sequence: TGTGCCAGCAGCGTAGGGCCCGGGTCCCACGAGCAGTACTTC. It is translated as CASSVGPGSHEQYF.

The count of this clone is one. The J gene is TRBJ1-4, the V gene TRBV28; no reliable D call. Per germline, CDR1 MDHEN and CDR2 SYDVKM. This CDR3 is 12 amino acids long. Trimming stripped 5 bases from V and 7 bases from J, with 8 bases between. This chain's CDR3 is CASSIVSEKLFF. In DNA form, the CDR3 reads TGTGCCAGCAGTATAGTAAGTGAAAAACTGTTTTTT.

The chain has TRBV25-1 and TRBJ1-2, with 7 positions matching TRBD1. Germline lookup yields CDR1 MGHDK and CDR2 SYGVNS. The CDR3 is made up of 13 amino acids. Germline trimming cut 7 bases from V and 4 bases from J; bases unmatched to any gene: 6. Here the CDR3 reads CASNRGSSYGYTF. CDR3 bases: TGTGCCAGCAACAGGGGTTCGAGCTATGGCTACACCTTC.

The rearrangement joins TRBV3-1 (or the pseudogene TRBV3-2) to TRBJ1-2, with D unresolved. This CDR3 comprises 14 residues. The germline V gene has CDR1 LGHDT and CDR2 YNNKEL (reference sequence). The V end was cut by 3 bases, the J end by 2 bases, with 10 bases between. The CDR3 sequence is CASSHSTTNYGYTF. CDR3 in DNA: TGTGCCAGCAGCCATTCGACAACCAACTATGGCTACACCTTC.

This clone was detected only once. The chain uses TRBV19 and TRBJ2-7; unclear D gene. V was pared by 11 bases and J by 3 bases, with 17 bases between. The CDR3 has 13 residues. Germline V gene lookup returns CDR1 LNHDA and CDR2 SQIVND (reference sequence). For the CDR3, the DNA is TGTGCCCACTCTTACGGGTTGGGCTACGAGCAGTACTTC. Protein sequence: CAHSYGLGYEQYF.

CDR3 coding DNA: TGTGCCAGCAGATACGGGACAGGGAACGAAAAACTGTTTTTT. Translation gives CASRYGTGNEKLFF. The chain links TRBV2 to TRBJ1-4, with TRBD1 matching over 9 bases. The CDR3 consists of 14 residues. Looked up from germline, CDR1 is SNHLY and CDR2 is FYNNEI. V dropped 6 bases and J dropped 8; count of bases not matched to a gene: 7.